This TCR beta chain came from a study of CXCR3-negative and CXCR3-positive naive CD8 T cells. TRB cDNA libraries were made by UMI-labeled 5' RACE. TCRdb reprocessed the 5' RACE reads and stores each CDR3 protein as one record, lacking DNA. The sample is made up of 35,000 to 50,000 distinct CDR3 sequences, and the top ten hold around 11% of it. CDR1 and CDR2 (germline): LGHNA, YSLEER. The CDR3 covers 15 residues. The sample taken for sequencing was memory CD8+ T cells from blood. The origin of this receptor is a human donor in good health. Some clones in this sample may be carry-over from other donors' samples. The chain links TRBV4-3 to TRBJ2-7; the D call of TRBD1 rests on TCRdb alone, since no DNA is present to check it. The CDR3: CASSQDRQGKDEQYF.